The 15 T cell receptor beta chains listed next were all sequenced from one sample in a study of T cells in localized non-small cell lung cancer. Data came from immunoSEQ multiplex PCR; TCRdb stores just in-frame clones and leaves some out. Counted here are 70,000 to 80,000 clones, approximately 90% occurring once; the ten biggest clones make up 20% to 25%. The source was peripheral blood, collected before any cancer treatment. The source is a woman aged 35-70 years with stage I squamous cell lung carcinoma.

The genes are TRBV4-2 and TRBJ1-1; 7 bases agree with TRBD1. Unmatched junction bases numbered 8, after V lost 3 bases and J lost 7 bases. The CDR3 runs to 14 residues. Germline V gene lookup returns CDR1 LGHNA and CDR2 YNFKEQ. The CDR3 sequence: CASSHVGQVLEAFF. In DNA, the CDR3 is TGTGCCAGCAGCCATGTCGGACAGGTCCTTGAAGCTTTCTTT.

The rearrangement joins TRBV7-2 to TRBJ2-7; D may be TRBD1 or TRBD2 (6 bases each). V was shortened by 2 bases and J by 4 bases, with 15 bases between the two germline ends. In germline, CDR1 is SGHTA, CDR2 FQGNSA. This CDR3 comprises 15 residues. CDR3 nucleotide sequence: TGTGCCAGCAGCTTACAGGGGTGGGGGAGGTACGAGCAGTACTTC. As protein: CASSLQGWGRYEQYF.

V gene TRBV19 combines with J gene TRBJ1-6, with D tentatively TRBD1 (6 bases). V shed 7 bases and J shed 5 bases, with 15 bases lying between them. Germline V gene data show CDR1 as LNHDA and CDR2 as SQIVND (reference sequence). The CDR3 covers 15 residues. The CDR3: CASTHKQGNNSPLHF. The CDR3 region has the DNA TGTGCCAGTACTCATAAACAGGGAAATAATTCACCCCTCCACTTT.

V and J are TRBV4-2 and TRBJ2-4, with D perhaps being TRBD1 or TRBD2 (5 bases each). Germline CDR1 and CDR2: LGHNA and YNFKEQ. The CDR3 extends over 16 amino acids. Trimming pared 1 base from V and 1 base from J, leaving 11 bases between. The CDR3 reads CASSQAAREAKNIQYF. The CDR3 DNA reads TGTGCCAGCAGCCAAGCCGCCAGGGAGGCCAAAAACATTCAGTACTTC.

The chain uses TRBV10-3 and TRBJ1-1, with a tentative D call TRBD1 (6 bases). Trimming shortened V by 10 bases and J by 4 bases, and 22 bases separated the two germline ends. CDR1 is ENHRY, CDR2 SYGVKD, per germline. The CDR3 contains 15 residues. CDR3: CATTPNPGVGTEAFF. Here the CDR3 DNA reads TGTGCCACAACCCCGAATCCAGGGGTGGGCACTGAAGCTTTCTTT.

The genes are TRBV7-3 and TRBJ2-5; D could derive from TRBD1 or TRBD2 (7 bases each). CDR1 and CDR2 (germline): SGHTA, FQGTGA. Deletions cut 3 bases from V and 5 bases from J, with 10 bases between. This CDR3 has 13 residues. The CDR3, as DNA: TGTGCCAGCAGCTTTCAGGGGGGGGAGACCCAGTACTTC. Residues: CASSFQGGETQYF.

This clone was observed a single time. This chain's CDR3 is CAGGTSGGPTGELFF. DNA for the CDR3: TGTGCCGGCGGGACTAGCGGGGGGCCCACCGGGGAGCTGTTTTTT. The genes are TRBV30 and TRBJ2-2; 15 nucleotides match TRBD2. The CDR3 contains 15 residues. The ends lost 8 bases at V and 4 bases at J; junction bases unmatched: 5. Germline-derived CDR1 and CDR2 are GTSNPN and SVGIG (reference sequence).

This clone has at least ten counts. The chain couples TRBV6-6 to TRBJ2-3, with D perhaps assigned TRBD1 or TRBD2 (5 bases each). V dropped 8 bases and J dropped 0 bases, with 12 bases sitting between them. CDR3 length equals 14 residues. The germline V gene encodes CDR1 MNHNY and CDR2 SVGAGI (reference sequence). The CDR3 nucleotides read TGTGCCAGCCAGGGAGCCTCTAGCACAGATACGCAGTATTTT. It encodes CASQGASSTDTQYF.

This sequence joins TRBV5-6 and TRBJ2-7; D is unclear. This CDR3 comprises 13 residues. Between the trimmed V and J ends, which lost 1 base and 0 bases, there was a span of 5 bases. The germline gives CDR1 SGHDT, CDR2 YYEEEE. The CDR3 sequence: CASSLTHSYEQYF. The CDR3 DNA reads TGTGCCAGCAGCTTGACACACTCCTACGAGCAGTACTTC.

This chain connects TRBV14 to TRBJ2-5; the match to TRBD1 covers 7 bases. The J call may be in error: the DNA end matches TRBJ2-7 better. Germline V gene lookup returns CDR1 SGHDN and CDR2 FVKESK. The CDR3 consists of 16 residues. CDR3 in DNA: TGTGCCAGCAGCCAAAAGACAGGGTTCAGCTCCTACGAGCAGTACTTC. Encoded protein: CASSQKTGFSSYEQYF.

The rearrangement joins TRBV6-1 to TRBJ1-1, with D possibly TRBD1 on 5 matching bases. The CDR3 is 12 amino acids. The V end lost 8 bases, the J end lost 0 bases, and 7 bases lay between the germline ends. Germline loops: CDR1 MNHNS, CDR2 SASEGT. CDR3 loop: CASATVNTEAFF. The CDR3 bases are TGTGCCAGCGCGACAGTGAACACTGAAGCTTTCTTT.

This chain joins TRBV5-1 and TRBJ1-1; no firm D call. The CDR3 runs to 14 residues. Trimming shortened V by 4 bases and J by 7 bases, and 17 bases separated the two germline ends. Germline assignment: CDR1 SGHRS and CDR2 YFSETQ. The DNA for the CDR3 is TGCGCCAGCAGCCCCACCTCGGGTCAGATTGAAGCTTTCTTT. Translated, it gives CASSPTSGQIEAFF.

The chain recombines TRBV5-1 with TRBJ1-4, with D unresolved. The CDR3 consists of 14 residues. V lost 4 bases and J 7 bases, leaving 14 bases between the germline ends. Per the germline V gene, CDR1 is SGHRS and CDR2 is YFSETQ. The CDR3: CASSRGREGEKLFF. The CDR3, as DNA: TGCGCCAGCAGCCGTGGACGGGAGGGTGAAAAACTGTTTTTT.

The rearrangement links TRBV30 to TRBJ2-2; 9 bases line up with TRBD1. The CDR3 consists of 15 residues. The trim removed 2 bases at V and 5 bases at J, leaving 6 bases unmatched. CDR1 is GTSNPN, CDR2 SVGIG, per germline (reference sequence). In DNA, the CDR3 is TGTGCCTGGAGTACCGGGACAGGGTCAACCGGGGAGCTGTTTTTT. It codes for CAWSTGTGSTGELFF.

The chain combines TRBV10-1 with TRBJ2-3; D is possibly TRBD1 (5 bases). The V gene lost 0 bases and the J gene lost 4 bases, with 11 bases spanning the gap. Germline CDR1 WNHNN, CDR2 SYGVQD (reference sequence). There are 15 residues in the CDR3. The chain's CDR3 is CASSESATGSDTQYF. Written as DNA, the CDR3 is TGCGCCAGCAGTGAGTCGGCTACAGGCTCAGATACGCAGTATTTT.